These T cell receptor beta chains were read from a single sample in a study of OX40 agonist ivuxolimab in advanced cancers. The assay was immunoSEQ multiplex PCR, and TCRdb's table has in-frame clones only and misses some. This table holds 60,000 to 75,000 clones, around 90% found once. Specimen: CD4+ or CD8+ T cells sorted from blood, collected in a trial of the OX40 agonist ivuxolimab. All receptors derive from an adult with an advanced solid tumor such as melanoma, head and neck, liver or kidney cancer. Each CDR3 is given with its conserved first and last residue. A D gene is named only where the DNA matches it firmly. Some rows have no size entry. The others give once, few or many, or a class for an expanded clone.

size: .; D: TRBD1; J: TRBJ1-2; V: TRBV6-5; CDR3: CASSPWRGRADGYTF; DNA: TGTGCCAGCAGTCCTTGGAGGGGGCGCGCTGATGGCTACACCTTC
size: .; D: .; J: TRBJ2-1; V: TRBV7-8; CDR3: CASTLNAGNEQFF; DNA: TGTGCCAGCACCCTTAATGCGGGAAATGAGCAGTTCTTC
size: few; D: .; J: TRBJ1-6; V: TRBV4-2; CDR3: CASSQLPPVVPLLGRYSPLHF; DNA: TGTGCCAGCAGCCAACTCCCCCCGGTGGTCCCCCTATTAGGCCGCTATTCACCCCTCCACTTT
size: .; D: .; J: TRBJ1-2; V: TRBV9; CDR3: CASSVDLSYGYTF; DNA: TGTGCCAGCAGCGTAGATTTAAGCTATGGCTACACCTTC
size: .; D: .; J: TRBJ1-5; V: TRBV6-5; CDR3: CASSYSGDSNQPQHF; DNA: TGTGCCAGCAGTTACTCTGGGGATAGCAATCAGCCCCAGCATTTT
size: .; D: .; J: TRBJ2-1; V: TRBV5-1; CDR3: CASSLLRGLFDEQFF; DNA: TGCGCCAGCAGCTTATTAAGGGGGTTGTTTGATGAGCAGTTCTTC
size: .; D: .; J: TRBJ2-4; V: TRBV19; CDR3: CASSGGLGSIQYF; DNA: TGTGCCAGTAGTGGGGGTTTGGGTAGCATTCAGTACTTC
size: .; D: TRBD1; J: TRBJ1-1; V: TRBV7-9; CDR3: CASSGKGDREKAEAFF; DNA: TGTGCCAGCAGCGGCAAAGGGGACAGGGAAAAGGCTGAAGCTTTCTTT
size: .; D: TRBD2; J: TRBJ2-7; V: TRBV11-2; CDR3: CASSLEGLAEQYF; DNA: TGTGCCAGCAGCTTAGAGGGACTAGCCGAGCAGTACTTC
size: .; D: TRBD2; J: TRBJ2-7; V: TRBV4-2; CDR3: CASSQDFGGTYEQYF; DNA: TGTGCCAGCAGCCAAGATTTCGGGGGGACCTACGAGCAGTACTTC
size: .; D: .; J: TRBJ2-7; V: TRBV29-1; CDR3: CSVVTDRSGVSYEQYF; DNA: TGCAGCGTTGTAACAGATCGCAGCGGAGTCTCCTACGAGCAGTACTTC
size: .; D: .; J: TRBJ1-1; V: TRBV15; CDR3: CATSRDHGSTEAFF; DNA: TGTGCCACCAGCAGAGATCATGGTAGCACTGAAGCTTTCTTT
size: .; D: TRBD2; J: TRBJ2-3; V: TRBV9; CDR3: CASSEEAGRDTQYF; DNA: TGTGCCAGCAGCGAGGAAGCGGGGAGGGATACGCAGTATTTT
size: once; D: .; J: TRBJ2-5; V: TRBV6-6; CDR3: CASSYSLEETQYF; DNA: TGTGCCAGCAGTTACTCTCTGGAGGAGACCCAGTACTTC
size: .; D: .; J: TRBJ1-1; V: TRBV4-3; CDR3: CASSQDPLTTEATEAFF; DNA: TGCGCCAGCAGCCAAGACCCCTTGACCACAGAGGCCACTGAAGCTTTCTTT
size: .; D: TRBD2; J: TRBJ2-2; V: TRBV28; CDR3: CASRWASGSRRNTGELFF; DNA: TGTGCCAGCAGGTGGGCTAGCGGGAGCCGACGAAACACCGGGGAGCTGTTTTTT
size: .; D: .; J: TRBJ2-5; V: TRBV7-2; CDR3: CASSLQGRQETQYF; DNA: TGTGCCAGCAGCTTACAAGGGCGGCAAGAGACCCAGTACTTC
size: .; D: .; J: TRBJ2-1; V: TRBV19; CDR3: CASSWAGDPYNEQFF; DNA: TGTGCCAGTAGTTGGGCAGGGGATCCCTACAATGAGCAGTTCTTC
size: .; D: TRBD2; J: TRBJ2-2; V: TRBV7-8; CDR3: CASSLVAGQSSTGELFF; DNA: TGTGCCAGCAGCTTAGTAGCGGGACAAAGTTCCACCGGGGAGCTGTTTTTT
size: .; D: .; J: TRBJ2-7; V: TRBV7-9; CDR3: CASSQTRGPYEQYF; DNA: TGTGCCAGCAGCCAGACCCGGGGGCCCTACGAGCAGTACTTC
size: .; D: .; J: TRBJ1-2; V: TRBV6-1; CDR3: CASSEYSVSALYGYTF; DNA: TGTGCCAGCAGTGAATATTCCGTTTCCGCCTTATATGGCTACACCTTC
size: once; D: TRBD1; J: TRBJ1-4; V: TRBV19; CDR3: CASSKSSEGADEKLFF; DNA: TGTGCCAGTAGTAAAAGTTCCGAGGGGGCGGATGAAAAACTGTTTTTT
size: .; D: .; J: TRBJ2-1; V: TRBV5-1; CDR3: CATKKGLSSYNEQFF; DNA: TGCGCCACCAAAAAGGGGCTTAGCTCCTACAATGAGCAGTTCTTC
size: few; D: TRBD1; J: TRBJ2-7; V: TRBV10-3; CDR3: CAISERDRGYSYEQYF; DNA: TGTGCCATCAGTGAGAGAGACAGGGGGTACTCCTACGAGCAGTACTTC
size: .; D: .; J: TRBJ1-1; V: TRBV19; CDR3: CASSILHRNTEAFF; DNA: TGTGCCAGTAGTATTCTGCACAGGAACACTGAAGCTTTCTTT
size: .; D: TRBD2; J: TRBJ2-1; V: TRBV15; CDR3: CATSDDIRRASGRSSYNEQFF; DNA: TGTGCCACCAGCGACGATATTAGGAGGGCTAGCGGCCGGAGCTCCTACAATGAGCAGTTCTTC
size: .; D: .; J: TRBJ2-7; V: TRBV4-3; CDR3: CASSQGVSGYEQYF; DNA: TGCGCCAGCAGCCAAGGCGTTAGCGGCTACGAGCAGTACTTC